These 32 T cell receptor beta chains share one sample of origin, sequenced in a study of blood T cell repertoires in COVID-19. Assay: immunoSEQ multiplex PCR; the TCRdb copy retains only in-frame clones and omits some. The repertoire holds about 140,000 clones, with roughly 78% as singletons. Sequencing was done on a sample of peripheral blood. These receptors were collected from a man in his sixties with acute or convalescent COVID-19.

V gene TRBV2 combines with J gene TRBJ1-1; D may be TRBD1 (5 bases). The V end lost 7 bases, the J end lost 5 bases, and 20 bases lay between the germline ends. The CDR3 covers 15 residues. Germline values: CDR1 SNHLY, CDR2 FYNNEI. The CDR3 reads CASKGRVTVETEAFF. In nucleotides, the CDR3 is TGTGCCAGCAAGGGCAGGGTCACCGTGGAAACTGAAGCTTTCTTT.

The chain joins TRBV5-1 to TRBJ1-1; maybe TRBD1 (5 bases). V lost 0 bases to trimming and J lost 2 bases, with 8 bases between them. This CDR3 has 14 amino acids. The germline CDR1 and CDR2 sequences are SGHRS and YFSETQ. Here the CDR3 reads CASSLDDRNTEAFF. The CDR3 DNA follows: TGCGCCAGCAGCTTGGATGACAGAAACACTGAAGCTTTCTTT. Using reference TRBV5-1 and TRBJ1-1 for the parts outside the CDR3, the full variable domain is KAGVTQTPRYLIKTRGQQVTLSCSPISGHRSVSWYQQTPGQGLQFLFEYFSETQRNKGNFPGRFSGRQFSNSRSEMNVSTLELGDSALYLCASSLDDRNTEAFFGQGTRLTVV.

V and J are TRBV28 and TRBJ2-1; 7 bases line up with TRBD2. Germline V gene lookup returns CDR1 MDHEN and CDR2 SYDVKM. The CDR3 extends over 16 amino acids. The ends lost 4 bases at V and 2 bases at J; junction bases unmatched: 8. CDR3 sequence reads: CASSSPEAGAYNEQFF. CDR3 nucleotides: TGTGCCAGCAGTTCCCCAGAGGCGGGAGCCTACAATGAGCAGTTCTTC. Complete variable domain (other parts from reference TRBV28 and TRBJ2-1): DVKVTQSSRYLVKRTGEKVFLECVQDMDHENMFWYRQDPGLGLRLIYFSYDVKMKEKGDIPEGYSVSREKKERFSLILESASTNQTSMYLCASSSPEAGAYNEQFFGPGTRLTVL.

The chain links TRBV5-1 to TRBJ1-6, with D possibly TRBD1 on 6 matching bases. The CDR3 has 16 residues. The V gene lost 1 base and the J gene lost 5 bases, with 13 bases spanning the gap. Germline-derived CDR1 and CDR2 are SGHRS and YFSETQ. The chain's CDR3 is CASSLITQGDNSPLHF. CDR3 nucleotides: TGCGCCAGCAGCTTGATTACACAGGGAGATAATTCACCCCTCCACTTT.

This clone was picked up a small number of times. J is TRBJ2-7 and V is TRBV5-5, with TRBD2 identical over 9 bases. Unmatched junction bases numbered 12, after V lost 4 bases and J lost 1 base. The V gene's germline CDR1 is SGHKS and CDR2 YYEKEE (reference sequence). The CDR3 is 17 residues long. Written as DNA, the CDR3 is TGTGCCAGCAGCCCCCCTGCCGCGGGAGGGGGGTCCTACGAGCAGTACTTC. Translated: CASSPPAAGGGSYEQYF.

This clone was picked up many times. V gene TRBV5-4 combines with J gene TRBJ1-1, with D unclear. CDR1 SGHNT and CDR2 YYREEE come from the germline V gene (reference sequence). Between the trimmed V and J ends, which lost 3 bases and 5 bases, there was a span of 5 bases. The CDR3 has 11 amino acids. The CDR3 region is CASSSSTEAFF. Written as DNA, the CDR3 is TGTGCCAGCAGCTCATCAACTGAAGCTTTCTTT.

CDR3 nucleotide sequence: TGCGCCAGCAGCCAAGATTTAGGGGACAAGGCCTACGAGCAGTACTTC. This encodes CASSQDLGDKAYEQYF. The V call is TRBV4-3, the J call TRBJ2-7; tentatively, D is TRBD1 (6 bases). The germline V gene encodes CDR1 LGHNA and CDR2 YSLEER. V dropped 0 bases and J dropped 2 bases, with 14 bases sitting between them. The CDR3 totals 16 residues.

The chain combines TRBV19 with TRBJ2-2; 10 bases are a match to TRBD1. Germline loops: CDR1 LNHDA, CDR2 SQIVND (reference sequence). J lost 4 bases, V lost 6 bases, and 5 bases had no gene match. The CDR3 has 15 residues. This CDR3 is CASRTGGAGTGELFF. CDR3 coding DNA: TGTGCCAGTAGGACAGGGGGCGCGGGCACCGGGGAGCTGTTTTTT.

Only a few counts were recorded for this clone. CDR3 protein: CASSQRGAGEVRNEQFF. The CDR3 DNA follows: TGTGCCAGCAGCCAACGGGGAGCGGGAGAAGTAAGGAATGAGCAGTTCTTC. V and J are TRBV7-2 and TRBJ2-1; 8 nucleotides match TRBD2. V trimming: 5 bases; J trimming: 7 bases; junction bases outside the gene matches: 16. The CDR3 is made up of 17 amino acids. Germline CDR1 SGHTA, CDR2 FQGNSA.

V is TRBV5-1 and J is TRBJ2-7; 9 bases are shared with TRBD1. The CDR3 loop spans 14 amino acids. The junction had 1 base not matched to a gene; V was cut back by 0 bases and J by 3 bases. Germline CDR1 SGHRS, CDR2 YFSETQ. CDR3 in amino acids: CASSLGGQGYEQYF. CDR3 nucleotide sequence: TGCGCCAGCAGCTTGGGGGGACAGGGCTACGAGCAGTACTTC.

The genes are TRBV30 and TRBJ2-5, with 7 bases fitting TRBD2. V gave up 0 bases and J gave up 5 bases; unmatched junction bases: 6. This CDR3 region has 14 residues. CDR1 is GTSNPN and CDR2 is SVGIG in the germline V gene (reference sequence). The CDR3 here is CAWSVAGVAETQYF. CDR3 bases: TGTGCCTGGAGTGTTGCGGGAGTAGCGGAGACCCAGTACTTC.

A note on this clone: This sample also contains other DNA sequences that code for the same CDR3. The rearrangement links TRBV29-1 to TRBJ1-5; D is unclear. Germline assignment: CDR1 SQVTM and CDR2 ANQGSEA. The CDR3 covers 12 residues. V was clipped by 4 bases and J by 4 bases, with 8 bases between them. CDR3 amino acids: CSVVSGNQPQHF. The CDR3 coding sequence is TGCAGCGTTGTGTCGGGAAATCAGCCCCAGCATTTT.

This chain links TRBV6-5 with TRBJ2-7, with TRBD1 identical over 9 bases. From germline, CDR1 is MNHEY and CDR2 SVGAGI. The CDR3 is made up of 15 amino acids. V lost 7 bases, J lost 4 bases, and 11 bases stayed unmatched. The CDR3 sequence: CASKAPGQGPYEQYF. CDR3 bases: TGTGCCAGCAAGGCTCCGGGACAGGGACCTTACGAGCAGTACTTC.

The rearrangement joins TRBV4-3 to TRBJ1-1; tentative D call: TRBD1 (5 bases). Germline values: CDR1 LGHNA, CDR2 YSLEER. The CDR3 is 16 amino acids. V was trimmed by 1 base and J by 5 bases, leaving 17 bases between them. CDR3: CASSQGSKGIFTEAFF. The CDR3 DNA reads TGCGCCAGCAGCCAAGGCTCCAAGGGGATATTTACTGAAGCTTTCTTT.

The chain has TRBV28 and TRBJ1-6; TRBD1 agrees at 8 bases. V shed 6 bases and J 5 bases; nucleotides not matched to a gene: 3. Germline CDR1 reads MDHEN; CDR2 reads SYDVKM. The CDR3 extends over 14 amino acids. The CDR3 bases are TGTGCCAGCAGGCCGGGACAGGATAATTCACCCCTCCACTTT. Amino acid sequence: CASRPGQDNSPLHF. The full variable domain, its missing parts supplied by reference TRBV28 and TRBJ1-6, is DVKVTQSSRYLVKRTGEKVFLECVQDMDHENMFWYRQDPGLGLRLIYFSYDVKMKEKGDIPEGYSVSREKKERFSLILESASTNQTSMYLCASRPGQDNSPLHFGNGTRLTVT.

The chain employs TRBV30 and TRBJ2-2, with a possible D match to TRBD1 (6 bases). V lost 0 bases and J 7 bases, leaving 12 bases between the germline ends. Germline lookup yields CDR1 GTSNPN and CDR2 SVGIG (reference sequence). The CDR3 loop spans 14 amino acids. CDR3 in amino acids: CAWSVLRTDGELFF. CDR3 nucleotides: TGTGCCTGGAGTGTACTACGGACAGACGGGGAGCTGTTTTTT. The full variable domain, its missing parts supplied by reference TRBV30 and TRBJ2-2, is SQTIHQWPATLVQPVGSPLSLECTVEGTSNPNLYWYRQAAGRGLQLLFYSVGIGQISSEVPQNLSASRPQDRQFILSSKKLLLSDSGFYLCAWSVLRTDGELFFGEGSRLTVL.

The chain recombines TRBV18 with TRBJ2-7; 8 bases map to TRBD1. This CDR3 comprises 14 residues. Germline V gene sequence: CDR1 KGHSH, CDR2 LQKENI. J gave up 1 base and V 2 bases, and 1 base lay outside the gene matches. CDR3 DNA: TGTGCCAGCTCACCAACAGGGGGATCCTACGAGCAGTACTTC. It is translated as CASSPTGGSYEQYF. Supplemented by reference TRBV18 and TRBJ2-7, the full variable domain reads NAGVMQNPRHLVRRRGQEARLRCSPMKGHSHVYWYRQLPEEGLKFMVYLQKENIIDESGMPKERFSAEFPKEGPSILRIQQVVRGDSAAYFCASSPTGGSYEQYFGPGTRLTVT.

The J gene is TRBJ1-3, the V gene TRBV5-6, with 8 positions matching TRBD1. Looked up from germline, CDR1 is SGHDT and CDR2 is YYEEEE. With V trimmed by 4 bases and J by 3 bases, 6 bases remained unmatched. CDR3 length: 15 residues. The CDR3 is CASSQSGTGGNTIYF. The DNA of the CDR3 is TGTGCCAGCAGCCAGTCCGGGACAGGTGGAAACACCATATATTTT. Together with reference TRBV5-6 and TRBJ1-3, the CDR3 gives the full variable domain: DAGVTQSPTHLIKTRGQQVTLRCSPKSGHDTVSWYQQALGQGPQFIFQYYEEEERQRGNFPDRFSGHQFPNYSSELNVNALLLGDSALYLCASSQSGTGGNTIYFGEGSWLTVV.

The V call is TRBV28, the J call TRBJ1-1, with 7 bases lining up with TRBD1. Losses at the gene ends were 5 bases for V and 8 bases for J; bases not matched to a gene: 2. This CDR3 comprises 11 residues. Germline loops: CDR1 MDHEN, CDR2 SYDVKM. This CDR3 is CASSGQEEAFF. In nucleotides, the CDR3 is TGTGCCAGCAGTGGACAGGAGGAAGCTTTCTTT.

This chain uses TRBV30 with TRBJ1-4; a weak D match, TRBD1 (5 bases). There are 13 residues in the CDR3. V was cut by 7 bases and J by 8 bases, with 17 bases left in between. Germline loops: CDR1 GTSNPN, CDR2 SVGIG (reference sequence). CDR3: CASPGKSEEKLFF. The CDR3 DNA sequence: TGTGCCTCCCCAGGGAAGAGCGAGGAAAAACTGTTTTTT.

The gene calls are TRBV29-1 and TRBJ1-2; TRBD1 matches at 9 bases. This CDR3 is 12 amino acids long. Trimming at V came to 8 bases and at J to 6 bases, leaving 7 bases not matched to a gene. CDR1 is SQVTM, CDR2 ANQGSEA, per germline. CDR3 in DNA: TGCAGCACACCACAGGGGGCGCATGGCTACACCTTC. This encodes CSTPQGAHGYTF. Combining the CDR3 with reference TRBV29-1 and TRBJ1-2 gives the whole variable domain SAVISQKPSRDICQRGTSLTIQCQVDSQVTMMFWYRQQPGQSLTLIATANQGSEATYESGFVIDKFPISRPNLTFSTLTVSNMSPEDSSIYLCSTPQGAHGYTFGSGTRLTVV.

V gene TRBV5-6 combines with J gene TRBJ2-7, with TRBD1 as a possible D gene (5 bases). Trimming took 1 base from V and 0 from J, leaving 8 bases between them. The germline gives CDR1 SGHDT, CDR2 YYEEEE. CDR3 length: 14 amino acids. The DNA of the CDR3 is TGTGCCAGCAGCTTGATTCAGGGCTCCTACGAGCAGTACTTC. It encodes CASSLIQGSYEQYF.

The chain recombines TRBV15 with TRBJ1-5; D not resolved. The CDR3 has 12 amino acids. V was pared by 5 bases and J by 5 bases, with 7 bases between. Germline CDR1 LNHNV, CDR2 YYDKDF (reference sequence). Here the CDR3 reads CATSRSDQPQHF. The CDR3 nucleotides read TGTGCCACCAGCCGGTCTGATCAGCCCCAGCATTTT.

The rearrangement links TRBV9 to TRBJ2-3; 8 positions agree with TRBD2. This CDR3 region has 15 residues. With V trimmed by 2 bases and J by 6 bases, 8 bases remained unmatched. Germline CDR1 SGDLS, CDR2 YYNGEE. CDR3 residues: CASSVTSDLVDTQYF. The CDR3 DNA reads as TGTGCCAGCAGCGTGACTAGCGATTTGGTGGATACGCAGTATTTT.

This chain uses TRBV6-5 with TRBJ2-7; 7 bases match TRBD2. The ends lost 8 bases at V and 9 bases at J; junction bases unmatched: 13. Germline assignment: CDR1 MNHEY and CDR2 SVGAGI. The CDR3 spans 13 residues. This CDR3 reads CASAGTTTTTQYF. The CDR3 DNA reads as TGTGCCAGCGCCGGGACTACCACTACGACGCAGTACTTC.

The V and J genes are TRBV18 and TRBJ1-2; D is unresolved. V gave up 3 bases and J gave up 6 bases, with 14 bases separating them. Per the germline V gene, CDR1 is KGHSH and CDR2 is LQKENI. The CDR3 is made up of 14 amino acids. The CDR3 sequence: CASSPALVKNGYTF. The DNA for the CDR3 is TGTGCCAGCTCACCGGCTCTAGTCAAGAATGGCTACACCTTC.

The chain couples TRBV5-5 to TRBJ2-1; 10 bases align to TRBD1. Germline V CDR1 and CDR2: SGHKS, YYEKEE (reference sequence). The CDR3 has 12 amino acids. Germline trimming cut 5 bases from V and 9 bases from J; bases unmatched to any gene: 2. The CDR3 sequence: CASRGQGSEQFF. CDR3 DNA: TGTGCCAGCAGGGGACAGGGGAGTGAGCAGTTCTTC.

The V and J genes are TRBV18 and TRBJ2-3; TRBD1 might be the D (7 bases). Trimming removed 3 bases from V and 1 base from J, with 14 bases in between. The CDR3 is 16 residues long. CDR1 is KGHSH and CDR2 is LQKENI in the germline V gene. The DNA for the CDR3 is TGTGCCAGCTCACCCCCCCAGGGGGGAGGCACAGATACGCAGTATTTT. Its protein product is CASSPPQGGGTDTQYF.

This clone was counted a few times. The chain recombines TRBV5-3 with TRBJ1-6; no clear D. TRBV5-3 carries the ORF label, with uncertain function. There are 16 residues in the CDR3. Trimming pared 4 bases from V and 6 bases from J, leaving 17 bases between. CDR3 amino acids: CARSISRQAVNSPLHF. The CDR3 nucleotides are TGTGCCAGAAGCATTAGTCGTCAGGCAGTTAATTCACCCCTCCACTTT.

Ten or more counts support this clone. The rearrangement uses TRBV11-1 and TRBJ2-1, with TRBD2 matching 7 bases. There are 14 residues in the CDR3. V was clipped by 3 bases and J by 5 bases; unmatched bases: 4. CDR1 is SGHAT and CDR2 is FQDESV in the germline V gene (reference sequence). In nucleotides, the CDR3 is TGTGCCAGCAGCTTTTTAGCGGGTAACAATGAGCAGTTCTTC. Translation gives CASSFLAGNNEQFF. The full variable domain, with the rest looked up from reference TRBV11-1 and TRBJ2-1, is EAEVAQSPRYKITEKSQAVAFWCDPISGHATLYWYRQILGQGPELLVQFQDESVVDDSQLPKDRFSAERLKGVDSTLKIQPAELGDSAMYLCASSFLAGNNEQFFGPGTRLTVL.

This rearrangement joins TRBV10-1 to TRBJ2-7; maybe TRBD1 (6 bases). V was clipped by 7 bases and J by 3 bases, with 22 bases between them. Germline CDR1 WNHNN, CDR2 SYGVQD (reference sequence). This CDR3 has 16 amino acids. Here the CDR3 reads CASTGTPITLRYEQYF. The DNA of the CDR3 is TGCGCCAGCACCGGGACACCGATAACCCTCCGCTACGAGCAGTACTTC.

The V gene is TRBV6-5, the J gene TRBJ2-3; TRBD2 agrees at 7 bases. Germline V lookup: CDR1 MNHEY, CDR2 SVGAGI. The CDR3 sequence is 12 residues long. Trimming removed 6 bases from V and 3 bases from J; junction bases left unmatched: 0. DNA of the CDR3: TGTGCCAGCAGAGCGGGGACAGATACGCAGTATTTT. It specifies CASRAGTDTQYF.